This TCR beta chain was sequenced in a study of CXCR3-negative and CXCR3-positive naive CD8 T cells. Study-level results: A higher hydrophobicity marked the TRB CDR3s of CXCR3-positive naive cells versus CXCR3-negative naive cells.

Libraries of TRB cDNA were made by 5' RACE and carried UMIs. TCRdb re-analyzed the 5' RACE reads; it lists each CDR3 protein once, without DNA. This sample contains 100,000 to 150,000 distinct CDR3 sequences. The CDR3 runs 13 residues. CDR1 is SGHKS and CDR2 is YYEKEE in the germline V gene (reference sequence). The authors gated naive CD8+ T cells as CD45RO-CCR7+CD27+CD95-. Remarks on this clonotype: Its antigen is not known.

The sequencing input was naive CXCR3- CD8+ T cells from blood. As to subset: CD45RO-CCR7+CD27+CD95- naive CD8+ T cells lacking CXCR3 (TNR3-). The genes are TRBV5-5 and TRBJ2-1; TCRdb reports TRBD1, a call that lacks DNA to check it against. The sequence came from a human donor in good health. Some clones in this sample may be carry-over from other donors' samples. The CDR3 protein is CASSPIGQGEQFF.